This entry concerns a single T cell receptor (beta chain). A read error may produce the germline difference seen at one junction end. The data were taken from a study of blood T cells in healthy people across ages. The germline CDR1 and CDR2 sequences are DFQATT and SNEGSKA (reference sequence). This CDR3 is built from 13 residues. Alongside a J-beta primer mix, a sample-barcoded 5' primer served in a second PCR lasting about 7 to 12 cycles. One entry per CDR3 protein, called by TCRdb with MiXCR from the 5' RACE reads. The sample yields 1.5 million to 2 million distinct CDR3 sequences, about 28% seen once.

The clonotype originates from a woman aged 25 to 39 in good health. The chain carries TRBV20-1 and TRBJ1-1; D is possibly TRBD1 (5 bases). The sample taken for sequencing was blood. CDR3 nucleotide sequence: TGCGGTGCTCCGCACAAGGGGATCGCTGAAGCTTTCTTT. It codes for CGAPHKGIAEAFF.